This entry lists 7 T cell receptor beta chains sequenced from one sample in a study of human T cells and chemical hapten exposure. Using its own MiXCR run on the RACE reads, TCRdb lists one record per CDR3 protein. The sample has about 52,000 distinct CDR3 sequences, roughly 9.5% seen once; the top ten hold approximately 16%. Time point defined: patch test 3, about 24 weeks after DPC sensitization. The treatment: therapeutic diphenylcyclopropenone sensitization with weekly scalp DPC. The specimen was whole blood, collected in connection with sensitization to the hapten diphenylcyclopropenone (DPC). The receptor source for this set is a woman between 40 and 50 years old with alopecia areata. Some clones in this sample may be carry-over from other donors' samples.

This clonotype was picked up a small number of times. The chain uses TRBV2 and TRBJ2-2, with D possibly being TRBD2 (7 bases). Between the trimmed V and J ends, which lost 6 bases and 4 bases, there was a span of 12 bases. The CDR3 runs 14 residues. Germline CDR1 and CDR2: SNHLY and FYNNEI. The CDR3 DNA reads TGTGCCAGCAGAAGGGGGGGCATCACCGGGGAGCTGTTTTTT. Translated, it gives CASRRGGITGELFF.

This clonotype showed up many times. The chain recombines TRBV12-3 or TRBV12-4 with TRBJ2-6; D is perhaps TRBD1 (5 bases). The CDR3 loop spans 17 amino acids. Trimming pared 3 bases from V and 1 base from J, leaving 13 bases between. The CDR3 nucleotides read TGTGCCAGCAGTTTGGGGCGCCGGTCGTCTGGGGCCAACGTCCTGACTTTC. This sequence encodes CASSLGRRSSGANVLTF.

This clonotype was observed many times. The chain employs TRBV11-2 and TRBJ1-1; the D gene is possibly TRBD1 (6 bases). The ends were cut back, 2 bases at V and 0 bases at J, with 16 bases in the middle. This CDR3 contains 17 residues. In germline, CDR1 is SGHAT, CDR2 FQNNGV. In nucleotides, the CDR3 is TGTGCCAGCAGCTTACGGGGGGCGGTCGGGATGAACACTGAAGCTTTCTTT. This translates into CASSLRGAVGMNTEAFF. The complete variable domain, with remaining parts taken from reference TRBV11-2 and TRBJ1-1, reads EAGVAQSPRYKIIEKRQSVAFWCNPISGHATLYWYQQILGQGPKLLIQFQNNGVVDDSQLPKDRFSAERLKGVDSTLKIQPAKLEDSAVYLCASSLRGAVGMNTEAFFGQGTRLTVV.

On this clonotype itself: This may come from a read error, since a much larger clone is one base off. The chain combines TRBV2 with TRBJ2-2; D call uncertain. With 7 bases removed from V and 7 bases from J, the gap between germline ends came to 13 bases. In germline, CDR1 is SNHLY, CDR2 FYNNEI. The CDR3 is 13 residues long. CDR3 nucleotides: TGTGCCAGCACGTGGATTCGGGTCGGGGAGCTGTTTTTT. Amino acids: CASTWIRVGELFF.

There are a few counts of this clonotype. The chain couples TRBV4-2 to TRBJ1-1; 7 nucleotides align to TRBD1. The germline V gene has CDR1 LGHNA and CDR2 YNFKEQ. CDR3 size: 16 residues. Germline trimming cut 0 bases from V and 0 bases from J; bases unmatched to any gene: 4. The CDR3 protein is CASSQEPGGMNTEAFF. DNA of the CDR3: TGTGCCAGCAGCCAAGAGCCAGGGGGGATGAACACTGAAGCTTTCTTT.

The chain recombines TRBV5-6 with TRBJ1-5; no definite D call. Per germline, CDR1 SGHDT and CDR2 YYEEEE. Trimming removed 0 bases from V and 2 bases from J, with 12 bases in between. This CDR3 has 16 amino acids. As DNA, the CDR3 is TGTGCCAGCAGCTTGGGGGCTCAGTTCGGCAATCAGCCCCAGCATTTT. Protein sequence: CASSLGAQFGNQPQHF. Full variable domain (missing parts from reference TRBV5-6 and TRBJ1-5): DAGVTQSPTHLIKTRGQQVTLRCSPKSGHDTVSWYQQALGQGPQFIFQYYEEEERQRGNFPDRFSGHQFPNYSSELNVNALLLGDSALYLCASSLGAQFGNQPQHFGDGTRLSIL.

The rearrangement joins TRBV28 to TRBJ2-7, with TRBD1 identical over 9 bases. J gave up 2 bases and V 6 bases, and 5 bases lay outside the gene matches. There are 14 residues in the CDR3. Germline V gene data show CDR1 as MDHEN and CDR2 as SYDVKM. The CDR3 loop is CASRGQGTTYEQYF. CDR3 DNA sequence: TGTGCCAGCAGAGGACAGGGGACCACCTACGAGCAGTACTTC.